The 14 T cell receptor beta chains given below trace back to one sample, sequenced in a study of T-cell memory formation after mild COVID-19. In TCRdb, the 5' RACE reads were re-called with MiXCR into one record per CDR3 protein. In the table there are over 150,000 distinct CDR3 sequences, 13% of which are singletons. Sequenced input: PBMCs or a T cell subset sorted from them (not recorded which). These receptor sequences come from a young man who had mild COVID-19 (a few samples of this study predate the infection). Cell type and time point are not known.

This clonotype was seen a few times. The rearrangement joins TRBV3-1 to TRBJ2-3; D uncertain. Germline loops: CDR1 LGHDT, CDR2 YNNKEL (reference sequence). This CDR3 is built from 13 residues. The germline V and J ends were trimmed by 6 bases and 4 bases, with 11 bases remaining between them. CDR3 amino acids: CASRSWLADTQYF. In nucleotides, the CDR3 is TGTGCCAGCAGGAGTTGGTTGGCAGATACGCAGTATTTT.

DNA of the CDR3: TGTGCCAGCAGCTTATTTAGGGGAGCCGGGGAGCTGTTTTTT. Amino acid sequence: CASSLFRGAGELFF. The chain is built from TRBV11-2 and TRBJ2-2; D assignment may be TRBD1 or TRBD2 (5 bases each). The germline CDR1 and CDR2 sequences are SGHAT and FQNNGV. This CDR3 contains 14 residues. Trimming pared 2 bases from V and 6 bases from J, leaving 10 bases between.

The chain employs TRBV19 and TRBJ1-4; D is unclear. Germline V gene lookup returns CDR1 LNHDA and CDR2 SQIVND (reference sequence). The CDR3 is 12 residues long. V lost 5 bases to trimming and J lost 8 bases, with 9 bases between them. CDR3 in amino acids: CASSHRREKLFF. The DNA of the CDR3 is TGTGCCAGTAGTCACCGAAGAGAAAAACTGTTTTTT.

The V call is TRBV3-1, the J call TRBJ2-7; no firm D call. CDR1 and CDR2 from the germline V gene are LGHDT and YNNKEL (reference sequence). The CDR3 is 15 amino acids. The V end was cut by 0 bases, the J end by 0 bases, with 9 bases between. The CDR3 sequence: CASSQDVADSYEQYF. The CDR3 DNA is TGTGCCAGCAGCCAAGACGTGGCGGACTCCTACGAGCAGTACTTC.

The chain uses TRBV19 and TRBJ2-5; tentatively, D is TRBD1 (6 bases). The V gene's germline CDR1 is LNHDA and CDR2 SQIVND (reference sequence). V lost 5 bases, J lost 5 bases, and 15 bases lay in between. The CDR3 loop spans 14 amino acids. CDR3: CASSSQQGRETQYF. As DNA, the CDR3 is TGTGCCAGTAGTTCCCAACAGGGTCGGGAGACCCAGTACTTC. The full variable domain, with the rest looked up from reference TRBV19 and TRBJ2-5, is DGGITQSPKYLFRKEGQNVTLSCEQNLNHDAMYWYRQDPGQGLRLIYYSQIVNDFQKGDIAEGYSVSREKKESFPLTVTSAQKNPTAFYLCASSSQQGRETQYFGPGTRLLVL.

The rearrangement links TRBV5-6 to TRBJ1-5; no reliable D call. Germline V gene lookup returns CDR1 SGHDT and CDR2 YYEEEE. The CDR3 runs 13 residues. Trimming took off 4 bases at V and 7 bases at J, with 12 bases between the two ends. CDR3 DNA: TGTGCCAGCAGCGAAAACTTACACCAGCCCCAGCATTTT. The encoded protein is CASSENLHQPQHF.

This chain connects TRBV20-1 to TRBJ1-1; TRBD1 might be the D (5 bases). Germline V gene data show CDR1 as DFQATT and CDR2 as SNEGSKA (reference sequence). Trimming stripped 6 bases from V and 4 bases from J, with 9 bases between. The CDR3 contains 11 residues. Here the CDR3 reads CSAGRGTEAFF. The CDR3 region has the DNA TGCAGTGCGGGACGGGGCACTGAAGCTTTCTTT.

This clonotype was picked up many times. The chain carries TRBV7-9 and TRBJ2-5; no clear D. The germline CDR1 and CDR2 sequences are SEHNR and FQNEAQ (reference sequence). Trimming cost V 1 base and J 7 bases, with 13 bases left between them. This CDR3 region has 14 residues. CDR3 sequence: CASSLGGQPSTQYF. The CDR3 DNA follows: TGTGCCAGCAGCTTAGGTGGGCAGCCGTCGACCCAGTACTTC.

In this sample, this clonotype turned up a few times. CDR3 coding DNA: TGCAGTGCTAGAGCGTGGGGGGGCCGGACCGGGGAGCTGTTTTTT. This translates into CSARAWGGRTGELFF. The V and J genes are TRBV20-1 and TRBJ2-2; D might be TRBD2 (7 bases). V lost 1 base and J 5 bases, leaving 14 bases between the germline ends. The germline CDR1 and CDR2 sequences are DFQATT and SNEGSKA (reference sequence). The CDR3 is made up of 15 amino acids.

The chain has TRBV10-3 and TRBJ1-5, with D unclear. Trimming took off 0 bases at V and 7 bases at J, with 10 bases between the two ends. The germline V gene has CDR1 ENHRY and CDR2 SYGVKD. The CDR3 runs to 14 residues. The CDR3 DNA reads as TGTGCCATCAGTGAGTCCGGCAGATCCCAGCCCCAGCATTTT. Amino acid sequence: CAISESGRSQPQHF.

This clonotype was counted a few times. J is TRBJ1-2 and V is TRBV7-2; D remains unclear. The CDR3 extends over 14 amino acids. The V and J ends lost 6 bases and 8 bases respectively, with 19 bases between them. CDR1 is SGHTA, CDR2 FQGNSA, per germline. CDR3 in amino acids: CASSPTREPLGYTF. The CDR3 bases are TGTGCCAGCAGTCCTACGCGGGAGCCATTAGGCTACACCTTC.

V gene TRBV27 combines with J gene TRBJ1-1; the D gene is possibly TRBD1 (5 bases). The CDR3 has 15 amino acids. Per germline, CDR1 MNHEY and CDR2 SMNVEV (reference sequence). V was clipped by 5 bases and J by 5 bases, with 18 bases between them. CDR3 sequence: CASSPIRDRVTEAFF. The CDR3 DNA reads TGTGCCAGCAGTCCGATCAGGGATCGAGTAACTGAAGCTTTCTTT.

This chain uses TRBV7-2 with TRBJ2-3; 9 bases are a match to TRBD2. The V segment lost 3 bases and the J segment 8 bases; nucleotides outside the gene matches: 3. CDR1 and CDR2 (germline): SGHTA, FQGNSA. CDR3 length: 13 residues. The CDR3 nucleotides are TGTGCCAGCAGCTTTAGCGGGAGTCGTACGCAGTATTTT. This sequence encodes CASSFSGSRTQYF.

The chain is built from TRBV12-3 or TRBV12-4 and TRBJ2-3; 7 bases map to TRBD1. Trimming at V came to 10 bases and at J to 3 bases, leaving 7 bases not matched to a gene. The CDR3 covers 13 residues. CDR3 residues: CATARQGTDTQYF. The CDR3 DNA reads TGTGCCACCGCACGACAGGGAACAGATACGCAGTATTTT.